This T cell receptor (beta chain) was retrieved from a study of T-cell memory formation after mild COVID-19. Across the study: Largely donor-specific TCR clusters were found. Study-level findings and limits: Clones that shrank (day 15 to 85) were balanced CD4/CD8, whereas later expanders leaned CD4+.

As concerns this clonotype: Antigen specificity is unknown.

The length of the CDR3 is 16 residues. CDR1 is SGHRS and CDR2 is YFSETQ in the germline V gene. With 0 bases clipped from V and 4 bases from J, the junction kept 4 bases outside the gene matches. TCRdb independently ran MiXCR on the 5' RACE reads; one entry per CDR3 protein. Here the sample spans about 150,000 distinct CDR3 sequences, roughly 21% being singletons. V is TRBV5-1 and J is TRBJ2-7, with 13 bases lining up with TRBD2. The sequence came from an adult woman who had mild COVID-19 (a few samples of this study predate the infection). Cell type and time point are not known. The sequencing input was PBMCs or a T cell subset sorted from them (not recorded which). The CDR3 region has the DNA TGCGCCAGCAGCTTGGCCGGACTAGCGGGAGCTTACGAGCAGTACTTC. This encodes CASSLAGLAGAYEQYF.